This entry lists 5 T cell receptor beta chains sequenced from one sample in a study of radiotherapy plus CTLA-4 blockade in lung cancer. The method was immunoSEQ multiplex PCR; TCRdb's version includes in-frame clones alone and lacks a portion of them. The sample consists of 90,000 or so clones, under 90% of them appearing once. The specimen comprised peripheral blood, sampled from a patient treated with radiotherapy plus ipilimumab. The receptors here all came from a human donor with non-small cell lung cancer who had stable disease on radiotherapy plus ipilimumab.

A few counts support this clone. This chain connects TRBV7-9 to TRBJ1-1; D call uncertain. This CDR3 comprises 13 residues. CDR1 is SEHNR, CDR2 FQNEAQ, per germline (reference sequence). The ends were cut back, 1 base at V and 0 bases at J, with 3 bases in the middle. CDR3 in DNA: TGTGCCAGCAGCTTAGTTCTGAACACTGAAGCTTTCTTT. Amino acids: CASSLVLNTEAFF.

The rearrangement joins TRBV18 to TRBJ1-6, with 8 bases lining up with TRBD1. CDR1 is KGHSH and CDR2 is LQKENI in the germline V gene. The CDR3 length is 15 residues. The V segment lost 6 bases and the J segment 7 bases; nucleotides outside the gene matches: 8. The CDR3 bases are TGTGCCAGCTCGCCAGAGGACAGGGAGAATTCACCCCTCCACTTT. Translation: CASSPEDRENSPLHF.

The chain uses TRBV9 and TRBJ2-6, with 7 positions matching TRBD2. The germline gives CDR1 SGDLS, CDR2 YYNGEE. CDR3 length equals 17 residues. J was trimmed by 2 bases and V by 3 bases; bases with no gene match: 8. In DNA form, the CDR3 reads TGTGCCAGCAGCGCAAGCTTAGCGGGCGCTGGGGCCAACGTCCTGACTTTC. This translates into CASSASLAGAGANVLTF.

The chain carries TRBV11-2 and TRBJ1-5, with a possible D match to TRBD1 (6 bases). The CDR3 has 16 residues. V gave up 1 base and J gave up 1 base, with 11 bases separating them. The germline V gene has CDR1 SGHAT and CDR2 FQNNGV. CDR3 protein: CASSLGLQGSNQPQHF. The CDR3 DNA follows: TGTGCCAGCAGCTTAGGACTACAGGGAAGCAATCAGCCCCAGCATTTT.

This clone has a single count. The V and J genes are TRBV30 and TRBJ1-2, with 8 bases aligning to TRBD1. CDR1 and CDR2 (germline): GTSNPN, SVGIG (reference sequence). The trim removed 3 bases at V and 11 bases at J, leaving 17 bases unmatched. The CDR3 loop spans 15 amino acids. The CDR3 loop is CAWRDKRGDRKKYTF. In DNA form, the CDR3 reads TGTGCCTGGAGAGACAAACGAGGGGACAGGAAAAAATACACCTTC.